This passage covers 26 T cell receptor beta chains from one sample sequenced in a study of prognosis after radiotherapy for stage I lung cancer (dated by TCRdb to about 2021). TCRdb lists the instrument as Illumina HiSeq 3000. Two rounds of multiplex PCR on genomic DNA were used to amplify the TCR beta CDR3 region. The first PCR round used primers specific to each TRBV and TRBJ gene, with sequences filed in Chinese patent CN105087789A. TCRdb reran the public reads through fastp at Q25 and MiXCR, keeping productive beta chains. Each CDR3 protein gets just one entry, which takes the most common genes and DNA from the rows behind it. In this sample the table shows around 20,000 distinct CDR3 sequences, approximately 50% of which occur a single time. The ten top clones hold 25% to 30% of the sample. This specimen consisted of PBMCs, obtained before or after stereotactic body radiation therapy (not recorded which). These receptors all stem from a donor aged 50 or older with non-small cell lung cancer.

The chain couples TRBV10-2 to TRBJ2-7; D is uncertain. The CDR3 is 12 amino acids. From germline, CDR1 is WSHSY and CDR2 SAAADI. V lost 0 bases, J lost 5 bases, and 5 bases lay in between. DNA of the CDR3: TGCGCCAGCAGTGAGTCAAGGGACGAGCAGTACTTC. This sequence encodes CASSESRDEQYF.

In this sample, this clonotype turned up a few times. The V gene is TRBV12-3 or TRBV12-4, the J gene TRBJ2-2; the D gene is possibly TRBD2 (6 bases). The V and J ends lost 1 base and 4 bases respectively, with 7 bases between them. The CDR3 has 14 residues. CDR3 in DNA: TGTGCCAGCAGTTTAGGGGGGGTCACCGGGGAGCTGTTTTTT. This codes for CASSLGGVTGELFF.

About this clonotype: Given a far larger clone just one base away, this is likely a sequencing read error. The DNA of the CDR3 is TGTGCCAGCAGTTTGACAGCTAATAACTATGGCTACACCTTC. Its protein is CASSLTANNYGYTF. The chain has TRBV6-5 and TRBJ1-2, with TRBD1 as a possible D gene (5 bases). V lost 4 bases and J lost 1, with 10 bases in between. The CDR3 is 14 residues long. In germline, CDR1 is MNHEY, CDR2 SVGAGI.

This clonotype was counted at least ten times. The rearrangement uses TRBV5-4 and TRBJ2-5; D tentatively fits TRBD1 or TRBD2 (5 bases each). Germline V CDR1 and CDR2: SGHNT, YYREEE (reference sequence). The CDR3 is 15 amino acids. Trimming removed 2 bases at V and 7 bases at J, with 18 bases between. CDR3 bases: TGTGCCAGCAGCTTACGGGACGGAATAAAGGGGACCCAGTACTTC. It translates to CASSLRDGIKGTQYF.

With regard to this clonotype: The junction shows a germline mismatch at one end, possibly a read error. The J gene is TRBJ2-1, the V gene TRBV20-1; 9 bases fit TRBD2. CDR3 length equals 14 residues. Germline V gene lookup returns CDR1 DFQATT and CDR2 SNEGSKA (reference sequence). For the CDR3, the DNA is TGCGGTGCTTCTAGCGGGATTTGGCACAATGAGCAGTTCTTC. It is translated as CGASSGIWHNEQFF.

This clonotype came up a few times. The V gene is TRBV10-3, the J gene TRBJ2-3, with 13 bases identical to TRBD2. Germline V gives CDR1 ENHRY, CDR2 SYGVKD. The V and J ends lost 10 bases and 0 bases, in that order; junction bases with no gene match: 4. This CDR3 is 15 amino acids long. CDR3 bases: TGTGCCACCACTAGCGGGAGGGCCAGCACAGATACGCAGTATTTT. Its translation is CATTSGRASTDTQYF.

The rearrangement uses TRBV29-1 and TRBJ2-3, with no clear D. The V end was cut by 5 bases, the J end by 2 bases, with 8 bases between. CDR3 size: 12 residues. Germline assignment: CDR1 SQVTM and CDR2 ANQGSEA. This chain's CDR3 is CSVHKLTDTQYF. The DNA for the CDR3 is TGCAGCGTTCATAAGCTCACAGATACGCAGTATTTT.

The V call is TRBV6-2 or TRBV6-3, the J call TRBJ1-1, with D unclear. CDR3 length equals 13 residues. With 4 bases removed from V and 4 bases from J, the gap between germline ends came to 10 bases. CDR1 MNHEY and CDR2 SVGEGT come from the germline V gene. CDR3 residues: CASSSASATEAFF. The CDR3 DNA reads TGTGCCAGCAGTTCGGCCTCCGCCACTGAAGCTTTCTTT.

This clonotype is labeled as medium-sized. J is TRBJ2-1 and V is TRBV12-3 or TRBV12-4; D remains unclear. V dropped 3 bases and J dropped 4 bases, with 13 bases sitting between them. The CDR3 runs 15 residues. The CDR3 bases are TGTGCCAGCAGTTTCTCCTCCCCAAAATACAATGAGCAGTTCTTC. It is translated as CASSFSSPKYNEQFF.

The rearrangement links TRBV6-2 or TRBV6-3 to TRBJ1-6; D is possibly TRBD1 (6 bases). V lost 5 bases and J 10 bases, leaving 21 bases between the germline ends. The germline V gene encodes CDR1 MNHEY and CDR2 SVGEGT. The CDR3 contains 16 residues. The CDR3 DNA is TGTGCCAGCAGTGAATGGGCGGGGACATTAGGATCACCCCTCCACTTT. It codes for CASSEWAGTLGSPLHF.

The chain couples TRBV30 to TRBJ1-6, with D possibly being TRBD1 (5 bases). There are 13 residues in the CDR3. Trimming took off 3 bases at V and 10 bases at J, with 13 bases between the two ends. Looked up from germline, CDR1 is GTSNPN and CDR2 is SVGIG (reference sequence). The CDR3 spells CAWSRRADSPLHF. The CDR3 DNA follows: TGTGCCTGGAGCCGCAGGGCGGACTCACCCCTCCACTTT.

J is TRBJ2-2 and V is TRBV2; D may correspond to TRBD1 or TRBD2 (7 bases each). The V and J ends lost 7 bases and 4 bases respectively, with 16 bases between them. Germline V gene lookup returns CDR1 SNHLY and CDR2 FYNNEI. This CDR3 contains 15 residues. The CDR3 loop reads CASTGRGGITGELFF. CDR3 bases: TGTGCCAGCACCGGCAGGGGGGGTATCACCGGGGAGCTGTTTTTT.

This rearrangement joins TRBV9 to TRBJ1-3, with unresolved D. V lost 5 bases and J lost 0, with 9 bases in between. Per germline, CDR1 SGDLS and CDR2 YYNGEE. This CDR3 is 14 amino acids long. The CDR3 DNA sequence: TGTGCCAGCAGTTCGGTGGTCTCTGGAAACACCATATATTTT. This encodes CASSSVVSGNTIYF.

The chain carries TRBV9 and TRBJ2-7; no firm D call. Trimming left V 4 bases short and J 3 bases short, with 11 bases between. The CDR3 extends over 13 amino acids. The germline V gene encodes CDR1 SGDLS and CDR2 YYNGEE. This CDR3 reads CASSPGFGYEQYF. The DNA for the CDR3 is TGTGCCAGCAGCCCAGGATTTGGCTACGAGCAGTACTTC. The full variable domain, in which reference TRBV9 and TRBJ2-7 provide the parts outside the CDR3, is DSGVTQTPKHLITATGQRVTLRCSPRSGDLSVYWYQQSLDQGLQFLIQYYNGEERAKGNILERFSAQQFPDLHSELNLSSLELGDSALYFCASSPGFGYEQYFGPGTRLTVT.

This clonotype is deemed medium-sized (0.01 to 0.1%). This chain links TRBV6-1 with TRBJ1-1, with TRBD1 matching 8 bases. CDR1 MNHNS and CDR2 SASEGT come from the germline V gene. There are 14 residues in the CDR3. V gave up 6 bases and J gave up 6 bases; unmatched junction bases: 9. The CDR3 bases are TGTGCCAGCAGACGGACAGGGAGTAAGGCTGAAGCTTTCTTT. It yields the protein CASRRTGSKAEAFF.

This clonotype was seen ten or more times. This chain uses TRBV3-1 with TRBJ2-7, with 8 bases aligning to TRBD1. Germline CDR1 is LGHDT and CDR2 is YNNKEL (reference sequence). J gave up 0 bases and V 4 bases, and 8 bases lay outside the gene matches. CDR3 size: 16 residues. The CDR3 DNA sequence: TGTGCCAGCAGCCTCCAAAGGGGGACAGGCTCCTACGAGCAGTACTTC. It is translated as CASSLQRGTGSYEQYF.

This clonotype was counted at least ten times. The chain carries TRBV7-9 and TRBJ2-1; tentatively, D is TRBD1 or TRBD2 (5 bases each). The CDR3 has 14 residues. Germline V CDR1 and CDR2: SEHNR, FQNEAQ (reference sequence). V lost 1 base to trimming and J lost 7 bases, with 11 bases between them. CDR3: CASSLVASGNEQFF. The CDR3 coding sequence is TGTGCCAGCAGCTTAGTAGCGTCAGGGAATGAGCAGTTCTTC.

This clonotype was seen at least ten times. This chain joins TRBV3-1 and TRBJ1-1, with 11 bases lining up with TRBD1. CDR3 size: 17 residues. Trimming took 0 bases from V and 0 from J; bases not matched to a gene: 3. Germline CDR1 is LGHDT and CDR2 is YNNKEL (reference sequence). For the CDR3, the DNA is TGTGCCAGCAGCCAAGATTGGACAGGGGGCCTGAACACTGAAGCTTTCTTT. Its protein product is CASSQDWTGGLNTEAFF.

About this clonotype: A far larger clone is off by one base, so a read error is likely. The V call is TRBV6-5, the J call TRBJ2-2, with 9 bases fitting TRBD2. This CDR3 comprises 14 residues. Germline CDR1 and CDR2: MNHEY and SVGAGI. The CDR3 nucleotides are TGTGCCAGCAGCCTTAGCGGGAGCACCGCGGAGCTGTTTTTT. Translation: CASSLSGSTAELFF.

For this clonotype: It differs at one base from a far larger clone, so likely a read error. The J gene is TRBJ2-2, the V gene TRBV7-8, with D perhaps TRBD2 (5 bases). The CDR3 length is 17 residues. Germline loops: CDR1 SGHVS, CDR2 FQNEAQ. Trimming cost V 5 bases and J 4 bases, with 20 bases left between them. CDR3 DNA: TGTGCCAGCAGCCCATACAATAGCGTGGTAGTCACCGGGGAGCTGTTTTTT. Translated: CASSPYNSVVVTGELFF.

The CDR3 sequence is CAIRGQSYEQYF. CDR3 sequence (DNA): TGTGCCATCAGGGGACAGTCCTACGAGCAGTACTTC. The V call is TRBV10-3, the J call TRBJ2-7; TRBD1 matches at 7 bases. The V gene's germline CDR1 is ENHRY and CDR2 SYGVKD. V was pared by 6 bases and J by 1 base, with 0 bases of the junction left unmatched. The CDR3 has 12 residues.

As regards this clonotype: A read error may account for a junction end that differs from germline. The chain is built from TRBV6-5 and TRBJ2-7; D perhaps matches TRBD1 (6 bases). Germline CDR1 and CDR2: MNHEY and SVGAGI. The CDR3 runs to 15 residues. The DNA of the CDR3 is TGTTCCAGCAGTTACTGGACAGTGTCCATTCGCGAGCAGTACTTC. This codes for CSSSYWTVSIREQYF.

In this sample, this clonotype turned up a few times. V is TRBV10-3 and J is TRBJ2-1, with D perhaps TRBD1 or TRBD2 (5 bases each). The length of the CDR3 is 13 residues. The V gene's germline CDR1 is ENHRY and CDR2 SYGVKD. V dropped 6 bases and J dropped 4 bases, with 10 bases sitting between them. Here the CDR3 DNA reads TGTGCCATCAGCGGGACGCGTTACAATGAGCAGTTCTTC. Protein product: CAISGTRYNEQFF.

This clonotype came up many times. This sequence joins TRBV28 and TRBJ2-4; the match to TRBD1 covers 12 bases. Germline CDR1 reads MDHEN; CDR2 reads SYDVKM. The CDR3 is 16 amino acids. With 3 bases clipped from V and 6 bases from J, the junction kept 6 bases outside the gene matches. CDR3 loop: CASSLLGQGAANIQYF. The CDR3 DNA is TGTGCCAGCAGTTTGTTGGGACAGGGGGCAGCAAACATTCAGTACTTC. The full variable domain, its missing parts supplied by reference TRBV28 and TRBJ2-4, is DVKVTQSSRYLVKRTGEKVFLECVQDMDHENMFWYRQDPGLGLRLIYFSYDVKMKEKGDIPEGYSVSREKKERFSLILESASTNQTSMYLCASSLLGQGAANIQYFGAGTRLSVL.

Concerning this clonotype: A much more abundant neighbour one base away suggests this may be a read error. The V call is TRBV15, the J call TRBJ1-5; weak D call: TRBD1 (5 bases). Germline CDR1 LNHNV, CDR2 YYDKDF (reference sequence). With 5 bases removed from V and 4 bases from J, the gap between germline ends came to 18 bases. The CDR3 runs 16 residues. The CDR3 here is CATSAGGIGSNQPQHF. DNA for the CDR3: TGTGCCACCAGCGCGGGGGGGATAGGGTCGAATCAGCCCCAGCATTTT.

The count of this clonotype is one. The junction and the germline gene differ at one end; a read error may be behind it. The gene calls are TRBV20-1 and TRBJ1-2; 8 bases align to TRBD1. In germline, CDR1 is DFQATT, CDR2 SNEGSKA (reference sequence). The CDR3 covers 13 residues. The CDR3 DNA reads TGCAGTGCATCGGACAGGGTCGACTACGGCTACACCTTC. It specifies CSASDRVDYGYTF.